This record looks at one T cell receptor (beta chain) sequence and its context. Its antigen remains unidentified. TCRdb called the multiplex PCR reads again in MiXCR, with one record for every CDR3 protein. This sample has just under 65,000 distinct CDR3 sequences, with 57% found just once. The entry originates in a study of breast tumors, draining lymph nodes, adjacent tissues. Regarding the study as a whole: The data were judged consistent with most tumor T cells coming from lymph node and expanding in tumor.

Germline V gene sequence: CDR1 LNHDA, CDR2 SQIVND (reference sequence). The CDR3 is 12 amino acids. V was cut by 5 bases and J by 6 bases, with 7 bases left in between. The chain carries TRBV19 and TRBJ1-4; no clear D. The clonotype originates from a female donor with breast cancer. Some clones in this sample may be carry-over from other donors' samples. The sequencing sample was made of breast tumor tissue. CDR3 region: CASSYGDEKLFF. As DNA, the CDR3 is TGTGCCAGTAGTTACGGGGATGAAAAACTGTTTTTT. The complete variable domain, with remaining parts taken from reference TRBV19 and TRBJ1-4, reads DGGITQSPKYLFRKEGQNVTLSCEQNLNHDAMYWYRQDPGQGLRLIYYSQIVNDFQKGDIAEGYSVSREKKESFPLTVTSAQKNPTAFYLCASSYGDEKLFFGSGTQLSVL.